The clone carrying this T cell receptor (beta chain) was seen ten or more times. Its antigen is still unknown. The sample belongs to a study of blood T cells in healthy people across ages. Overall study results and limits: Unknown donor CMV status possibly confounded expanded clonotype changes. Estimates of total diversity, which came from one million sequenced T cells, were considered to be underestimates.

V was trimmed by 2 bases and J by 6 bases, leaving 5 bases between them. The germline V gene encodes CDR1 DFQATT and CDR2 SNEGSKA (reference sequence). The CDR3 is 11 amino acids. Primers used in a second PCR of roughly 7 to 12 cycles were a sample-barcoded 5' primer and a J-beta primer mix. One entry per CDR3 protein results from TCRdb running MiXCR on the 5' RACE reads. Counted here are roughly 800,000 distinct CDR3 sequences, about three fifths occurring once; the ten biggest clones make up about 20%. The sequencing sample was made of blood. This rearrangement joins TRBV20-1 to TRBJ2-1; D unclear. This receptor was obtained from a man aged 25 to 45 in good health. The CDR3: CSARRVNEQFF. The CDR3 DNA follows: TGCAGTGCTAGACGGGTCAATGAGCAGTTCTTC.